The text below deals with one T cell receptor (beta chain). As yet, its antigen is unknown. People who had autoimmune disease history or systemic immunosuppression were excluded. The data are from a study of OX40 agonist ivuxolimab in advanced cancers. Turning to the study itself: Age averaged around 60 years (range about 20 to 80), and 82.7% were male. Study-level results: Expanded peripheral T cells had an undetermined antigen specificity.

The data were produced by immunoSEQ multiplex PCR, yet TCRdb's version contains in-frame clones alone and is incomplete. Found here are roughly 100,000 clones, roughly 88% of them singletons; the top ten hold less than 5%. The length of the CDR3 is 13 residues. In germline, CDR1 is GTSNPN, CDR2 SVGIG (reference sequence). The chain joins TRBV30 to TRBJ2-5; 9 bases are a match to TRBD1. Judging by the DNA end, TRBJ2-7 fits better; the J call may be wrong. The receptor's source is an adult with an advanced solid tumor such as melanoma, head and neck, liver or kidney cancer. The sample in question was CD4+ or CD8+ T cells sorted from blood, obtained in a trial of the OX40 agonist ivuxolimab. Here the CDR3 DNA reads TGTGCCTGGACCCGGGACAGGGTCTACGAGCAGTACTTC. This gives the protein CAWTRDRVYEQYF.